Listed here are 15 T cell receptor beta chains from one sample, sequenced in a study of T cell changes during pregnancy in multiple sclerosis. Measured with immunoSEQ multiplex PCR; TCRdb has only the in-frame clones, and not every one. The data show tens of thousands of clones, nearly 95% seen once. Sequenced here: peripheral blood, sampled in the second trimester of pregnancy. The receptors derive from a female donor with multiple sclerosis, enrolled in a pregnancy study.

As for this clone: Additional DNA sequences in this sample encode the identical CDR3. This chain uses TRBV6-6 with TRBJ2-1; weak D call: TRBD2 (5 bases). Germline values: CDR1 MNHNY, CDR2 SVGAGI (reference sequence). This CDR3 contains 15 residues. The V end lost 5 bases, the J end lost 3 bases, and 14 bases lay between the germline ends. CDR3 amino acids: CASSHGVAYYNEQFF. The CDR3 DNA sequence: TGTGCCAGCAGTCACGGGGTAGCCTACTACAATGAGCAGTTCTTC.

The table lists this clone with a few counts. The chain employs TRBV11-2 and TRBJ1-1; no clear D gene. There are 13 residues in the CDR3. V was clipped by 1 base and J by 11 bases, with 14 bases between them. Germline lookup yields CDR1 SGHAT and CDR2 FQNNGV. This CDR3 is CASSLGERAAAFF. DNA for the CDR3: TGTGCCAGCAGCTTAGGGGAGAGGGCAGCTGCTTTCTTT.

CDR3 sequence (DNA): TGTGCCAGCAGCTTCCGAGGGGGGGATGAGCAGTTCTTC. Protein sequence: CASSFRGGDEQFF. V is TRBV7-6 and J is TRBJ2-1; a weak D match, TRBD2 (7 bases). This CDR3 comprises 13 residues. Trimming took 3 bases from V and 8 from J, leaving 11 bases between them. CDR1 and CDR2 (germline): SGHVS, FNYEAQ.

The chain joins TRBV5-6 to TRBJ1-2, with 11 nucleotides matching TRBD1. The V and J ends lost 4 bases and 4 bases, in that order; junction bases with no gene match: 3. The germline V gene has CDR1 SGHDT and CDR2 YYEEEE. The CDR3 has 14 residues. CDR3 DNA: TGTGCCAGCAGCGTGGACAGGGGGCCCTATGGCTACACCTTC. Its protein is CASSVDRGPYGYTF.

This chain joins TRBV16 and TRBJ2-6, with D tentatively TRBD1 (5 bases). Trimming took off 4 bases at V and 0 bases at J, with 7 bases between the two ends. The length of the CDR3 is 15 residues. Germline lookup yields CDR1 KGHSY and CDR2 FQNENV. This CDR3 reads CASSRQSSGANVLTF. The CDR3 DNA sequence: TGTGCCAGCAGCCGACAGTCCTCTGGGGCCAACGTCCTGACTTTC.

Written as DNA, the CDR3 is TGTGCCGGCGGGCCCCCTTATGGCTACACCTTC. It translates to CAGGPPYGYTF. The J gene is TRBJ1-2, the V gene TRBV30; D is unclear. V dropped 8 bases and J dropped 5 bases, with 12 bases sitting between them. CDR3 length: 11 amino acids. Germline CDR1 GTSNPN, CDR2 SVGIG (reference sequence).

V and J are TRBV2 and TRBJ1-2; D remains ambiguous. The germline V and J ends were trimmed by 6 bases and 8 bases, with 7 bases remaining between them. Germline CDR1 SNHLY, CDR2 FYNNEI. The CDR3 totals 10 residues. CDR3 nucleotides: TGTGCCAGCAGGCCTCGGGGCTACACCTTC. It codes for CASRPRGYTF.

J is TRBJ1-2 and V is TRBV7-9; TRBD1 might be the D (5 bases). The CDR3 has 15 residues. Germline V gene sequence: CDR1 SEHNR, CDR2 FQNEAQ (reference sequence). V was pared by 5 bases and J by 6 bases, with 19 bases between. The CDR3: CASSLAEGLRNGYTF. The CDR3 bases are TGTGCCAGCAGCCTGGCGGAGGGGTTAAGGAATGGCTACACCTTC.

This CDR3 reads CASGLGWRDEAFF. For the CDR3, the DNA is TGTGCTAGTGGTTTGGGTTGGCGGGATGAAGCTTTCTTT. This chain uses TRBV12-5 with TRBJ1-1; D is unresolved. Trimming removed 1 base at V and 7 bases at J, with 10 bases between. This CDR3 has 13 residues. Germline CDR1 and CDR2: LGHNT and FRNRAP.

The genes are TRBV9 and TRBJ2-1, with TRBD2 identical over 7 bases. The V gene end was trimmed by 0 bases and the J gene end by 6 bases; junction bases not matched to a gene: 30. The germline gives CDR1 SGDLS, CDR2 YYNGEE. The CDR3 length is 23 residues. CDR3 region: CASSVASYSASGPWRRRGNEQFF. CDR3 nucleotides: TGTGCCAGCAGCGTAGCTTCTTATAGTGCTAGCGGTCCCTGGAGACGGAGGGGCAATGAGCAGTTCTTC.

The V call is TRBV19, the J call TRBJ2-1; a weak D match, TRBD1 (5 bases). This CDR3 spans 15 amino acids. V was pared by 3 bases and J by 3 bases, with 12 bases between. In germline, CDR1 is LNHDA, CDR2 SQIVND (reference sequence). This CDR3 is CASSMGHLNYNEQFF. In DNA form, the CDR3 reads TGTGCCAGTAGTATGGGGCACCTTAACTACAATGAGCAGTTCTTC.

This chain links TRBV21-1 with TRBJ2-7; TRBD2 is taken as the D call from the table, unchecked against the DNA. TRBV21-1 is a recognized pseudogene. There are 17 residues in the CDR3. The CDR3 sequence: CASTKRLEREGPYEQYF. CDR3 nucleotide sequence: TGTGCCAGCACCAAGAGATTGGAGCGGGAGGGACCCTACGAGCAGTACTTC.

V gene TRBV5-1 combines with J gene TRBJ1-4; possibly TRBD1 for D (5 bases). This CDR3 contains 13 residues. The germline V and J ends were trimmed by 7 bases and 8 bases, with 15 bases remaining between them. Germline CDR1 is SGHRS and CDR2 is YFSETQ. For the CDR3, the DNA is TGCGCCAGCTCCCAGGGTAGTGGGGAAAAACTGTTTTTT. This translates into CASSQGSGEKLFF.

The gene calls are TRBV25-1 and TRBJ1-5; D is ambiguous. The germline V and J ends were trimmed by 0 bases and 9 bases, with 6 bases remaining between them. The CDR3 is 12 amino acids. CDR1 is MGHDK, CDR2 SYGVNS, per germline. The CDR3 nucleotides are TGTGCCAGCAGTGAATATAACGGGCCCCAGCATTTT. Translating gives CASSEYNGPQHF.

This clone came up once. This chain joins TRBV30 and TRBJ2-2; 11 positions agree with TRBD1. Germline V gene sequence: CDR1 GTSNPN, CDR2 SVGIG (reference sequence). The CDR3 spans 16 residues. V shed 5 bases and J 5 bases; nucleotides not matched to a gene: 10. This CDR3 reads CAWSTGTGGSTGELFF. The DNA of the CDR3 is TGTGCCTGGTCTACTGGGACAGGGGGTTCGACCGGGGAGCTGTTTTTT. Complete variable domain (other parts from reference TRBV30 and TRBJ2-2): SQTIHQWPATLVQPVGSPLSLECTVEGTSNPNLYWYRQAAGRGLQLLFYSVGIGQISSEVPQNLSASRPQDRQFILSSKKLLLSDSGFYLCAWSTGTGGSTGELFFGEGSRLTVL.